These 12 T cell receptor beta chains were all obtained from the same sample, sequenced in a study of T cells in Graves' hyperthyroidism and ophthalmopathy. RNA transcripts were the template for amplifying TCR beta CDR3 regions. TCR CDR3 underwent first-round RT-PCR with the HTBI primer set. TCRdb recomputed calls from the multiplex PCR reads with MiXCR, one row per CDR3 protein. The sample holds nearly 600,000 distinct CDR3 sequences, around 14% seen once. The source material was blood. These receptors were taken from a woman aged 30 to 39 with Graves' hyperthyroidism that later progressed to Graves' ophthalmopathy.

The rearrangement links TRBV5-1 to TRBJ2-2; no reliable D call. CDR1 is SGHRS, CDR2 YFSETQ, per germline. With 0 bases removed from V and 0 bases from J, the gap between germline ends came to 6 bases. The CDR3 runs to 15 residues. CDR3 in amino acids: CASSLDAANTGELFF. The CDR3 DNA reads TGCGCCAGCAGCTTGGACGCCGCGAACACCGGGGAGCTGTTTTTT.

This clonotype showed up many times. This sequence joins TRBV3-1 and TRBJ1-4; 7 bases agree with TRBD1. The V and J ends lost 8 bases and 10 bases, in that order; junction bases with no gene match: 10. This CDR3 is built from 13 residues. Per germline, CDR1 LGHDT and CDR2 YNNKEL (reference sequence). CDR3 sequence: CASGGRDRAKLFF. Here the CDR3 DNA reads TGTGCCAGCGGGGGTAGGGACAGAGCAAAACTGTTTTTT.

In this sample, this clonotype turned up many times. The rearrangement links TRBV30 to TRBJ2-1; D tentatively fits TRBD1 or TRBD2 (5 bases each). The CDR3 has 13 residues. V dropped 7 bases and J dropped 4 bases, with 14 bases sitting between them. Germline V gene data show CDR1 as GTSNPN and CDR2 as SVGIG (reference sequence). The CDR3 nucleotides are TGTGCCTCGGGGACCAACCCGTACAATGAGCAGTTCTTC. Amino acids: CASGTNPYNEQFF.

This clonotype was seen many times. This chain uses TRBV10-3 with TRBJ2-7; D gene uncertain. Germline V gene data show CDR1 as ENHRY and CDR2 as SYGVKD. The CDR3 totals 12 residues. Trimming took off 3 bases at V and 1 base at J, with 4 bases between the two ends. CDR3 DNA: TGTGCCATCAGTGAACAGTCCTACGAGCAGTACTTC. Translation gives CAISEQSYEQYF.

This clonotype has ten or more counts. The chain uses TRBV27 and TRBJ2-1, with D hard to call. This CDR3 is built from 15 residues. Germline-derived CDR1 and CDR2 are MNHEY and SMNVEV (reference sequence). Between the trimmed V and J ends, which lost 5 bases and 0 bases, there was a span of 11 bases. CDR3 sequence (DNA): TGTGCCAGCAGTAGGGCCCCGAGCTCCTACAATGAGCAGTTCTTC. It is translated as CASSRAPSSYNEQFF.

There are many counts of this clonotype. The chain employs TRBV2 and TRBJ2-1; 7 nucleotides agree with TRBD2. The V gene's germline CDR1 is SNHLY and CDR2 FYNNEI. The V segment lost 0 bases and the J segment 4 bases; nucleotides outside the gene matches: 6. The CDR3 length is 16 residues. The CDR3 is CASSEALGGSYNEQFF. CDR3 coding DNA: TGTGCCAGCAGTGAAGCGCTTGGCGGGAGTTACAATGAGCAGTTCTTC.

Many counts were recorded for this clonotype. CDR3 in DNA: TGTGCCAGCAGCCCAATTGGTGCGAGCGACAATGAGCAGTTCTTC. Translation: CASSPIGASDNEQFF. V is TRBV7-9 and J is TRBJ2-1; D unclear. Germline lookup yields CDR1 SEHNR and CDR2 FQNEAQ (reference sequence). The V end lost 5 bases, the J end lost 5 bases, and 16 bases lay between the germline ends. The CDR3 extends over 15 amino acids.

This clonotype was observed at least ten times. One end of the junction varies from germline; a read error may be responsible. This chain joins TRBV2 and TRBJ2-7; D may be TRBD1 or TRBD2 (7 bases each). This CDR3 region has 11 residues. The germline gives CDR1 SNHLY, CDR2 FYNNEI. DNA for the CDR3: TGTGCCAGCAGTTCGACAGGGACTAAGAACTTC. Translating gives CASSSTGTKNF.

This clonotype was seen at least ten times. The CDR3 spells CASSRIADSYNEQFF. CDR3 nucleotides: TGTGCCAGCAGCCGTATAGCGGATTCCTACAATGAGCAGTTCTTC. This chain connects TRBV5-6 to TRBJ2-1, with TRBD2 as a possible D gene (6 bases). Between the trimmed V and J ends, which lost 4 bases and 1 base, there was a span of 12 bases. Germline V gene data show CDR1 as SGHDT and CDR2 as YYEEEE. The CDR3 runs to 15 residues.

This clonotype was picked up many times. CDR3 DNA: TGTGCTAGTGCCCCTCGAACGGGGCCTAACACTGAAGCTTTCTTT. As protein: CASAPRTGPNTEAFF. The chain couples TRBV12-5 to TRBJ1-1; possible D gene TRBD1, 5 bases. Germline assignment: CDR1 LGHNT and CDR2 FRNRAP. V gave up 7 bases and J gave up 2 bases, with 17 bases separating them. The length of the CDR3 is 15 residues. Drawing the rest from reference TRBV12-5 and TRBJ1-1, the complete variable domain is DARVTQTPRHKVTEMGQEVTMRCQPILGHNTVFWYRQTMMQGLELLAYFRNRAPLDDSGMPKDRFSAEMPDATLATLKIQPSEPRDSAVYFCASAPRTGPNTEAFFGQGTRLTVV.

There are many counts of this clonotype. V usage is TRBV19 and J usage is TRBJ1-1; TRBD1 matches at 7 bases. The CDR3 contains 16 residues. Losses at the gene ends were 4 bases for V and 3 bases for J; bases not matched to a gene: 11. CDR1 and CDR2 from the germline V gene are LNHDA and SQIVND (reference sequence). The CDR3: CASSRQGTREHTEAFF. The CDR3 coding sequence is TGTGCCAGTAGTAGACAGGGTACTAGGGAGCACACTGAAGCTTTCTTT.

Ten or more counts support this clonotype. The gene calls are TRBV12-3 or TRBV12-4 and TRBJ1-2, with D uncertain. V was trimmed by 3 bases and J by 8 bases, leaving 13 bases between them. This CDR3 is built from 13 residues. This chain's CDR3 is CASSFGDVGGYTF. In nucleotides, the CDR3 is TGTGCCAGCAGTTTTGGCGACGTTGGAGGCTACACCTTC.